A single sample gave rise to the 5 T cell receptor beta chains below, sequenced in a study of blood T cell repertoires in COVID-19. The data were produced by immunoSEQ multiplex PCR, yet TCRdb's version contains in-frame clones alone and is incomplete. The sample holds about 77,000 clones; 88% are singletons and the top ten take 6% to 7.5%. The specimen was peripheral blood. These receptors came from a woman older than 75 with acute or convalescent COVID-19.

The V call is TRBV20-1, the J call TRBJ1-6; tentative D call: TRBD1 (5 bases). Germline V lookup: CDR1 DFQATT, CDR2 SNEGSKA (reference sequence). The CDR3 loop spans 15 amino acids. Deletions cut 3 bases from V and 2 bases from J, with 11 bases between. The DNA for the CDR3 is TGCAGTGCTAGTGGCAGGGAGGCCTATAATTCACCCCTCCACTTT. Its translation: CSASGREAYNSPLHF.

The chain has TRBV7-3 and TRBJ2-1; 14 nucleotides agree with TRBD2. Germline CDR1 and CDR2: SGHTA and FQGTGA. CDR3 size: 16 residues. Unmatched junction bases numbered 4, after V lost 4 bases and J lost 5 bases. CDR3 loop: CASSSTSGRGDNEQFF. CDR3 nucleotides: TGTGCCAGCAGCTCGACTAGCGGGAGGGGTGACAATGAGCAGTTCTTC. Combining the CDR3 with reference TRBV7-3 and TRBJ2-1 gives the whole variable domain GAGVSQTPSNKVTEKGKYVELRCDPISGHTALYWYRQSLGQGPEFLIYFQGTGAADDSGLPNDRFFAVRPEGSVSTLKIQRTERGDSAVYLCASSSTSGRGDNEQFFGPGTRLTVL.

The J gene is TRBJ2-7, the V gene TRBV30; TRBD1 is a possible D gene (6 bases). The CDR3 sequence is 14 residues long. The V end was cut by 1 base, the J end by 2 bases, with 12 bases between. CDR1 is GTSNPN, CDR2 SVGIG, per germline (reference sequence). The CDR3 region has the DNA TGTGCCTGGAGTGGACGGCAGGGGACCTACGAGCAGTACTTC. Encoded protein: CAWSGRQGTYEQYF. Filled out from reference TRBV30 and TRBJ2-7, the complete variable domain reads SQTIHQWPATLVQPVGSPLSLECTVEGTSNPNLYWYRQAAGRGLQLLFYSVGIGQISSEVPQNLSASRPQDRQFILSSKKLLLSDSGFYLCAWSGRQGTYEQYFGPGTRLTVT.

The rearrangement joins TRBV6-6 to TRBJ2-1; D may be TRBD1 (5 bases). The CDR3 totals 12 residues. V was shortened by 0 bases and J by 15 bases, with 12 bases between the two germline ends. Germline CDR1 MNHNY, CDR2 SVGAGI (reference sequence). CDR3 amino acids: CASSYSQGPGFF. CDR3 nucleotides: TGTGCCAGCAGTTACTCGCAGGGCCCGGGGTTCTTC.

This chain connects TRBV30 to TRBJ1-6; 7 bases align to TRBD1. V shed 3 bases and J 8 bases; nucleotides not matched to a gene: 4. CDR3 length: 13 amino acids. Per the germline V gene, CDR1 is GTSNPN and CDR2 is SVGIG (reference sequence). In DNA, the CDR3 is TGTGCCTGGAGAGGAGACAGGGATTCACCCCTCCACTTT. Residues: CAWRGDRDSPLHF.